This T cell receptor beta chain derives from a study of Ad26.COV2.S vaccination and SARS-CoV-2 variants. On the study more broadly: Among those in the COV1001 Ad26.COV2.S trial arm was the donor. Study results and limitations: A substantial breadth of spike-specific CD8+ and CD4+ T cell responses after vaccination has been reported.

TCRdb's table, derived via immunoSEQ multiplex PCR, lists solely in-frame clones and lacks some. This sample has 350,000 to 400,000 clones, with roughly nine tenths found just once. As concerns this clone: The antigen is undetermined.

Described treatment: some 20 received Ad26.COV2.S at low or high dose, single or two shots; a few received placebo; per-sample allocation not given. Sampling occurred on day 63 after the first vaccine or placebo injection. This TCR came from a person between 18 and 65 years old who received the Ad26.COV2.S COVID-19 vaccine or a placebo. The sequencing used peripheral blood, collected in a trial of Ad26.COV2.S vaccine versus placebo.

CDR3 sequence reads: CASSAQGTYNEQFF. The DNA of the CDR3 is TGCGCCAGCAGTGCTCAGGGGACCTACAATGAGCAGTTCTTC. The chain carries TRBV10-1 and TRBJ2-1; weak D call: TRBD1 (6 bases). V lost 4 bases and J lost 2, with 9 bases in between. The CDR3 has 14 amino acids. The germline V gene has CDR1 WNHNN and CDR2 SYGVQD (reference sequence).